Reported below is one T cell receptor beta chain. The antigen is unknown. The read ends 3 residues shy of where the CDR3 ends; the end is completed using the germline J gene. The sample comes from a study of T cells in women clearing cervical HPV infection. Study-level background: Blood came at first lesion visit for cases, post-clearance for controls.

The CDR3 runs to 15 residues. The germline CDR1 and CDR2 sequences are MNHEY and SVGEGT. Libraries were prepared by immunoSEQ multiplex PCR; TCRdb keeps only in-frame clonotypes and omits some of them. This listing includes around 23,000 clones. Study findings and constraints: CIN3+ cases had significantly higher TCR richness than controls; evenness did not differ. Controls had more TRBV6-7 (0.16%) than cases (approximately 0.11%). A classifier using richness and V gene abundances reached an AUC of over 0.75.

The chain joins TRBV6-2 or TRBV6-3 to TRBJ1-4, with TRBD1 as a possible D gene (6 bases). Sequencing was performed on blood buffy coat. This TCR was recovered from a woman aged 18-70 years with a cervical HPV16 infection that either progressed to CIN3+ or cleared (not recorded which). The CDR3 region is CASSPDRSSQKKLFF. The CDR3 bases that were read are TGTGCCAGCAGCCCGGACAGATCATCTCAGAAGAAA.